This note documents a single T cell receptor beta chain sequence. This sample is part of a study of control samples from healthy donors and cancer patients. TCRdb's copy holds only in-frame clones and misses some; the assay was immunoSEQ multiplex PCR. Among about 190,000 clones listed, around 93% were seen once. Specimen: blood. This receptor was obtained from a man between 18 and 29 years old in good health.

The CDR3 region has the DNA TGTGCCAGCAGTGACTTCCCCGGTGCCGGGGAGCTGTTTTTT. Translation gives CASSDFPGAGELFF. V and J are TRBV6-4 and TRBJ2-2; D unclear. The V gene lost 1 base and the J gene lost 6 bases, with 9 bases spanning the gap. Per germline, CDR1 MRHNA and CDR2 SNTAGT. This CDR3 is 14 amino acids long.